This T cell receptor beta chain was obtained from a study of cytomegalovirus exposure and HLA in healthy donors (dated by TCRdb to 2017 to 2019). Regarding the study in general: In an earlier analysis of approximately 500 of the donors, 276 Gb of sequence data and 95 million to 130 million unique TCR beta sequences from about 190 million T cells were reported. About 300 gigabases of sequencing data and approximately 93 million unique TCR sequences were included in an early release covering about 700 HLA-typed donors. Among the roughly 400 genotyped donors, roughly 80% belonged to the genetic ancestry cluster associated with self-reported Caucasian donors. The study aimed to test whether signatures of past pathogen exposure could be identified by cataloging public T cell receptors. Using immunosequencing, the study profiled T cell repertoires from 640 or so subjects and related those repertoires to cytomegalovirus serostatus. Along with the approximately 700-subject first cohort, a separate validation cohort of over a hundred different subjects was used. To predict cytomegalovirus infection status, the study brought together high-throughput TCR immunosequencing, statistical association of individual TCRs with disease status, and machine learning. In a later analysis, previously published TCR beta repertoires from fewer than 750 donors were re-analyzed and high-resolution HLA genotyping was added so that TCR occurrence patterns could be studied. In the later analysis, no new phenotypic data were used to find candidate immune exposures; instead, reliance was placed on TCR beta sequences and their occurrence across donors. An earlier analysis of 500 to 750 of the donors applied high-throughput TCR beta sequencing to assess whether each TCR beta V gene segment acted as functional or pseudogenic. Donor age, sex, ethnicity and CMV serostatus were compiled alongside the repertoire data. A later genetic analysis used genome-wide SNP genotypes for 398 of the 666 donors, treating that subset as a discovery cohort. Every repertoire in the discovery cohort had been generated on one and the same sequencing platform. Class I and class II HLA loci were covered by the typing at four-digit resolution. Typing coverage varied by locus: about 629-630 donors for A, B, C, DRB1 and DQB1; roughly 560 for DQA1; more than 600 for DPA1; about 450 for DPB1. Roughly five DR-DQ haplotypes were handled as single units for association and clustering, since linkage in the cohort was strong. Among 300 to 500 genotyped donors of the cohort, an average of about 220,000 unique TCR beta nucleotide sequences was sequenced per donor, of which about 18% were non-productive.

Receptor amplification or capture employed the immunoSEQ multiplex PCR assay. For the multiplex PCR, a mixture combining 60 forward primers for TCR Vbeta segments and 13 reverse primers for TCR Jbeta segments was used. The CDR3 region of rearranged TCR beta genes was amplified from genomic DNA by a multiplex PCR assay. On the Illumina HiSeq System, the amplified TCR beta libraries were sequenced as 87-base-pair reads. The paper's processing steps were these. A later analysis counted around 72 million unique TCR beta chains across the 666 repertoires, and some 12 million of these chains were shared by at least two donors. To remove PCR and sequencing errors, raw reads were error-corrected and collapsed into unique sequences using a nearest-neighbor algorithm that merged closely related sequences. Alignment of CDR3 sequences to IMGT reference sequences was used to assign V, D and J gene segments. For a sequence to be retained, a match of at least six nucleotides was required to both a V gene segment and a J gene segment. A rearrangement counted as productive if the CDR3 had no stop codons and remained in frame with V and J, and every other rearrangement counted as non-productive. Following IMGT convention, CDR3 was defined as the stretch from the second conserved V-encoded cysteine up to the conserved J-encoded phenylalanine. The earlier analysis of roughly 590 of the donors excluded any sequence lacking an unambiguous match to a single V gene segment. An earlier analysis of several hundred of the donors called V segments functional above 56.7% productive rearrangements and segregating when the between-donor standard deviation exceeded 5%. To diagnose cytomegalovirus status from the catalog of TCR beta chain sequences, a statistical classification framework was built. A later analysis assigned V and J genes by comparing TCR nucleotide sequences with IMGT/GENE-DB human TR gene sequences. A later analysis assigned CDR3 sequences and most-parsimonious VDJ recombination scenarios with the TCRdist pipeline. A later analysis defined each TCR beta chain by its CDR3 amino acid sequence plus V-gene family, and excluded reads lacking a unique V-gene family. In a later analysis, several hundred highly shared, low-generation-probability nucleotide sequences were removed to address suspected cross-contamination and a sequencing artifact. For each public chain, a later analysis derived a clonal expansion index from normalized ranks of inferred template counts within each repertoire. In a later analysis, generation probabilities were computed using a VDJ recombination model fitted to out-of-frame rearrangements, and the results were checked against IGoR. In a later analysis, hypergeometric tests were used to score TCR-TCR, TCR-HLA and TCR-CMV co-occurrence, with a repertoire-size bias correction applied to TCR pairs. In a later analysis, false discovery rates were estimated by permuting HLA or CMV assignments 20 times. A later analysis grouped co-occurring TCRs with DBSCAN, adding TCRdist sequence similarity when clustering within HLA-allele-positive subsets. Repertoires with fewer than 30,000 or more than 120,000 public chains were left out of co-occurrence clustering, as were roughly five repertoires with anomalous nucleotide sharing. Here the immuneACCESS table is served through TCRdb, limited to in-frame sequences with V and J called. Missing clones are a known gap in these copies; in checked studies unresolved V genes cover under half, and the rest lacks a known reason. That table furnishes V, J and clone size, whereas the DNA furnished D and trimming. Within this sample are over 150,000 clones, with 68% of them counted one time only. The top ten constitute around 3% of the sample.

In total, 500 to 700 healthy bone marrow donors made up the cohort. At the time of sampling, all cohort members were nominally healthy, though unrecorded immune exposures were likely present. The donor tested CMV seropositive and was one of the 289 seropositive cohort members. Each donor provided a peripheral blood sample, and peripheral blood mononuclear cells were used for TCR beta sequencing. Genomic DNA was extracted from the blood cell samples with the Qiagen DNeasy Blood Extraction Kit. With respect to this clone: The antigen it recognizes is unknown. Base quality data are lacking; no much larger clone is found one base away.

Study-level results and caveats: A later analysis associated 16,951 TCR beta sequences with specific HLA alleles at a false discovery rate of 0.05. An earlier analysis of approximately 540 of the donors showed that most TCR beta V segments appeared in productive rearrangements either about 90% or about 30% of the time, which broadly matched IMGT annotations. HLA typing was unavailable for some donors at each locus, so association tests used only the typed subset. V-gene and J-gene trimming of TCR beta chains was associated with a missense DCLRE1C variant in a later genetic analysis, and the association was replicated in an independent cohort. Only TCR beta chains were sequenced in this cohort, and the absence of alpha or paired-chain data limited detectable features. Presence/absence analyses assumed roughly uniform sequencing depth across donors, an assumption that may not hold. While some public TCRs were present in many individuals, most TCR sequences turned up only very rarely across donors. According to a later genetic analysis, donors in an Asian-associated ancestry cluster had fewer N-insertions in productive TCRs than the approximately 690-donor mean. A total of fewer than 200 TCR beta chains were listed by the study as associated with cytomegalovirus. Strong co-occurrence of HLA alleles, especially DR and DQ, made assigning TCR associations to individual alleles difficult. Several of the top co-occurrence clusters appeared to be linked to parvovirus B19, influenza, CMV and Epstein-Barr virus, according to a later analysis. Over 15 rarely observed V segments, including chromosome 9 orphons, were excluded from the earlier analysis of 550 to 700 of the donors because counts were too low. Immune exposure information for the cohort was limited to CMV serostatus. A further reported finding was that TCR beta sequences accurately predicted the HLA-A and HLA-B alleles for most subjects in the first cohort. Because the 87-base-pair reads could not distinguish some IMGT-functional V segments, including TRBV6-2 and TRBV6-3, those segments were excluded. Linkage disequilibrium might explain the correlated functional status among segregating V segments, but an unknown experimental factor could not be excluded. Compared with equally common non-associated chains, HLA-associated TCR beta chains in a later analysis were more clonally expanded and had lower generation probabilities. In vitro tests confirmed that three of the cytomegalovirus-associated TCR beta chains recognize cytomegalovirus antigens. It was suggested by the authors that the approach could potentially be generalized to other disease states and immunological phenotypes. A later analysis found that most CMV-associated TCR beta chains appeared HLA-restricted, with HLA associations seemingly driven largely by CMV exposure. A cluster of highly shared sequence variants was judged likely to represent a technical artifact of the sequencing pipeline. Cytomegalovirus status was reported to be diagnosed by the classifier with high specificity and sensitivity in both the original and validation cohorts. In a later analysis, the rate of TCR association differed among HLA loci, with DRB1 alleles having the most associated TCRs and HLA-C alleles having the fewest.

Taken from the germline V gene (reference sequence), the CDR1 and CDR2 loops are SGHNT and YYREEE. There are 17 amino acids in the CDR3, from cysteine to phenylalanine inclusive. CDR3 DNA is the only sequence kept; it has 51 bases, read in frame from the first base. The germline V end is reduced by 4 bases and the J end by 0 bases; junction bases left unmatched: 10. This clonotype was sampled from a woman aged 35 to 49 in good health and CMV-seropositive. Sequenced sample: PBMCs. The chain couples TRBV5-4 to TRBJ1-3, with TRBD1 identical over 7 junction bases. The base sequence is TGTGCCAGCAGCGGGGTGAACAGGGGAAGCTCTGGAAACACCATATATTTT. It translates to CASSGVNRGSSGNTIYF.